The 13 T cell receptor beta chains in this list originate from one sample, sequenced in a study of cytomegalovirus exposure and HLA in healthy donors. PCR used 60 Vbeta primers and 13 Jbeta primers. Profiling relied on immunoSEQ multiplex PCR, and the TCRdb table lists in-frame clones only, not all of them. The sample records over 95,000 clones, about three quarters being singletons. The specimen sequenced was PBMCs. Receptors originate from a woman between 35 and 50 years old in good health and CMV-seropositive.

The chain combines TRBV25-1 with TRBJ1-6, with no clear D. V was shortened by 7 bases and J by 9 bases, with 13 bases between the two germline ends. The CDR3 has 13 residues. The germline gives CDR1 MGHDK, CDR2 SYGVNS. CDR3 sequence (DNA): TGTGCCAGCACCATGGGCAGCGGTTCACCCCTCCACTTT. This translates into CASTMGSGSPLHF.

The chain couples TRBV5-1 to TRBJ2-2; TRBD1 is a possible D gene (6 bases). V lost 1 base and J 0 bases, leaving 25 bases between the germline ends. The CDR3 contains 21 residues. In germline, CDR1 is SGHRS, CDR2 YFSETQ. CDR3 sequence: CASSLRAQGPPTFANTGELFF. The CDR3 nucleotides are TGCGCCAGCAGCTTGCGCGCCCAGGGGCCACCTACGTTCGCGAACACCGGGGAGCTGTTTTTT. Together with reference TRBV5-1 and TRBJ2-2, the CDR3 gives the full variable domain: KAGVTQTPRYLIKTRGQQVTLSCSPISGHRSVSWYQQTPGQGLQFLFEYFSETQRNKGNFPGRFSGRQFSNSRSEMNVSTLELGDSALYLCASSLRAQGPPTFANTGELFFGEGSRLTVL.

This clone was counted between two and nine times. The CDR3 here is CASSFGTGYTGELFF. In nucleotides, the CDR3 is TGCGCCAGCAGCTTCGGGACAGGGTACACCGGGGAGCTGTTTTTT. V gene TRBV5-1 combines with J gene TRBJ2-2, with 9 bases identical to TRBD1. The trim removed 2 bases at V and 3 bases at J, leaving 2 bases unmatched. This CDR3 comprises 15 residues. Per germline, CDR1 SGHRS and CDR2 YFSETQ.

This rearrangement joins TRBV19 to TRBJ1-1; no clear D gene. The CDR3 runs to 13 residues. V lost 5 bases and J lost 5, with 12 bases in between. Germline values: CDR1 LNHDA, CDR2 SQIVND (reference sequence). CDR3: CASSFLGGTEAFF. The DNA of the CDR3 is TGTGCCAGTAGTTTTCTGGGAGGGACTGAAGCTTTCTTT.

The chain combines TRBV5-1 with TRBJ2-5; 8 positions match TRBD2. Germline V gene lookup returns CDR1 SGHRS and CDR2 YFSETQ. The trim removed 2 bases at V and 5 bases at J, leaving 5 bases unmatched. The CDR3 spans 14 residues. The CDR3, as DNA: TGCGCCAGCAGCTTAGCGGGGGAGTGGGAGACCCAGTACTTC. The encoded protein is CASSLAGEWETQYF.

V gene TRBV6-6 combines with J gene TRBJ1-2; D gene unclear. The germline gives CDR1 MNHNY, CDR2 SVGAGI (reference sequence). This CDR3 contains 13 residues. Trimming took off 6 bases at V and 8 bases at J, with 16 bases between the two ends. CDR3 sequence (DNA): TGTGCCAGCAGCCCTCGGGATCCGGGAGGCTACACCTTC. Translating gives CASSPRDPGGYTF.

The chain couples TRBV11-2 to TRBJ1-1; D unresolved. The CDR3 covers 14 residues. Germline V gene data show CDR1 as SGHAT and CDR2 as FQNNGV. V was pared by 0 bases and J by 4 bases, with 9 bases between. The CDR3 sequence: CASSLEGRGTEAFF. Here the CDR3 DNA reads TGTGCCAGCAGCTTAGAAGGGAGAGGCACTGAAGCTTTCTTT. Full variable domain (missing parts from reference TRBV11-2 and TRBJ1-1): EAGVAQSPRYKIIEKRQSVAFWCNPISGHATLYWYQQILGQGPKLLIQFQNNGVVDDSQLPKDRFSAERLKGVDSTLKIQPAKLEDSAVYLCASSLEGRGTEAFFGQGTRLTVV.

The V gene is TRBV7-9, the J gene TRBJ2-1; TRBD1 matches 8 bases. CDR1 is SEHNR and CDR2 is FQNEAQ in the germline V gene (reference sequence). J gave up 7 bases and V 4 bases, and 6 bases lay outside the gene matches. This CDR3 is built from 14 residues. In nucleotides, the CDR3 is TGTGCCAGCAGCTCGATACAGGGGGAAAATGAGCAGTTCTTC. The encoded protein is CASSSIQGENEQFF.

The CDR3 region has the DNA TGTGCCAACGCGGGACTAGCGGGGACCGGGGAGCTGTTTTTT. Its protein product is CANAGLAGTGELFF. This chain uses TRBV10-3 with TRBJ2-2; TRBD2 matches 13 bases. V shed 10 bases, J shed 5 bases, and the junction held 4 bases outside the gene matches. CDR1 is ENHRY and CDR2 is SYGVKD in the germline V gene. The CDR3 is made up of 14 amino acids.

The gene calls are TRBV29-1 and TRBJ1-1; 7 bases align to TRBD1. After removal of 8 bases from V and 1 base from J, the junction contained 7 bases not matched to a gene. CDR3 length: 13 residues. Germline V gene data show CDR1 as SQVTM and CDR2 as ANQGSEA. CDR3 in DNA: TGCAGCCTCAGGACAGGACAGAACACTGAAGCTTTCTTT. Translation: CSLRTGQNTEAFF.

V and J are TRBV2 and TRBJ1-2; 8 bases agree with TRBD1. Looked up from germline, CDR1 is SNHLY and CDR2 is FYNNEI. This CDR3 spans 13 amino acids. V trimming: 6 bases; J trimming: 2 bases; junction bases outside the gene matches: 2. The chain's CDR3 is CASRRQGNYGYTF. Here the CDR3 DNA reads TGTGCCAGCAGAAGACAGGGGAACTATGGCTACACCTTC.

The CDR3 is CASSYSNLVGTEAFF. The CDR3 bases are TGTGCCAGCAGTTACTCGAATTTGGTCGGCACTGAAGCTTTCTTT. The chain carries TRBV6-5 and TRBJ1-1; D is ambiguous. CDR1 and CDR2 (germline): MNHEY, SVGAGI. The CDR3 covers 15 residues. Trimming took 0 bases from V and 4 from J, leaving 12 bases between them.

The CDR3: CASSPSTGELFF. The CDR3 bases are TGTGCCAGCAGTCCCTCCACCGGGGAGCTGTTTTTT. This chain joins TRBV6-5 and TRBJ2-2; D is unclear. Trimming removed 5 bases at V and 4 bases at J, with 5 bases between. Germline V gives CDR1 MNHEY, CDR2 SVGAGI. The length of the CDR3 is 12 residues.